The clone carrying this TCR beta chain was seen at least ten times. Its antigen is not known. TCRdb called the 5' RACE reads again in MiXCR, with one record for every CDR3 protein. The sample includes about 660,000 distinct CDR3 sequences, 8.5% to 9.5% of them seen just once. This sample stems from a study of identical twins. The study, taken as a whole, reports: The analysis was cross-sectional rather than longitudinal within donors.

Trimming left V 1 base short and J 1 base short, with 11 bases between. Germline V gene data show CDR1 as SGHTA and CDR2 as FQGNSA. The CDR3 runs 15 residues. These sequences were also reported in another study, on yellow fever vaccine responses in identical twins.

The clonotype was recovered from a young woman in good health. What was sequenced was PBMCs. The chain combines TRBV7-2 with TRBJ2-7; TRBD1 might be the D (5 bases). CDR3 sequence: CASSLVGRESYEQYF. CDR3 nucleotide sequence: TGTGCCAGCAGCTTAGTCGGCAGGGAATCCTACGAGCAGTACTTC.